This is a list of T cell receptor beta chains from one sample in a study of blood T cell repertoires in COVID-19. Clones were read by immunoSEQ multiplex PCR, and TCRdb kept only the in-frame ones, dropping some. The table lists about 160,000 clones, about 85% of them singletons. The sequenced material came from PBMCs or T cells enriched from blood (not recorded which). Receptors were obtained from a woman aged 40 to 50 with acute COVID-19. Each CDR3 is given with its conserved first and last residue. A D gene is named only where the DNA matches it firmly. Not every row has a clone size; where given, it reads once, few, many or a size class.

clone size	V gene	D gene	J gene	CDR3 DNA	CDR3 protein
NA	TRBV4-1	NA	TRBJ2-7	TGCGCCAGCAGCCAAGGGCCAGGGGGGAGCGAGCAGTACTTC	CASSQGPGGSEQYF
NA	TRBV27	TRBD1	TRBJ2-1	TGTGCCAGCAGTTTAGGATTCAGGGGGATTCGGGGTAATGAGCAGTTCTTC	CASSLGFRGIRGNEQFF
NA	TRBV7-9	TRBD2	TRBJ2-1	TGTGCCAGCAGCCCGGGACTAGCGTCCTACAATGAGCAGTTCTTC	CASSPGLASYNEQFF
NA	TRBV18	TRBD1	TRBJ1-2	TGTGCCAGCTCAATCACAGGGGAATGGTATGGCTACACCTTC	CASSITGEWYGYTF
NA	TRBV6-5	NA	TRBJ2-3	TGTGCCAGCAGCAGAGACTATATGTCAGATACGCAGTATTTT	CASSRDYMSDTQYF
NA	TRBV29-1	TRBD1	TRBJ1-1	TGCAGCGTTGAGGACAGGGGGAGAGCTTTCTTT	CSVEDRGRAFF
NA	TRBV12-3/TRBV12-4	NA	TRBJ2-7	TGTGCCAGCAGTTTACGACAGTACTACGAGCAGTACTTC	CASSLRQYYEQYF
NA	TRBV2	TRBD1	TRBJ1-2	TGTGCCAGTTCTATTTTAGGACAGGGTGTCGGCGGATATGGCTACACCTTC	CASSILGQGVGGYGYTF
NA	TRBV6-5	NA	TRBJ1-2	TGTGCCAGCAGTTACGGGGGGGCCGTTAACTATGGCTACACCTTC	CASSYGGAVNYGYTF
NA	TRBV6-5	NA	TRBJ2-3	TGTGCCAGCAGTTACAACGTATGGGGCACGAATACGCAGTATTTT	CASSYNVWGTNTQYF
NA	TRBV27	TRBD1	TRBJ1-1	TGTGCCAGCAGTTCCACCCCGACAGGGAGGAACACTGAAGCTTTCTTT	CASSSTPTGRNTEAFF
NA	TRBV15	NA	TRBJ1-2	TGTGCCACCAGCACGGGCAGGGACTATGGCTACACCTTC	CATSTGRDYGYTF
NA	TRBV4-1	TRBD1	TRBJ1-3	TGCGCCAGCAGCCAAAGACTACCGACAGGGGTTGGAAACACCATATATTTT	CASSQRLPTGVGNTIYF
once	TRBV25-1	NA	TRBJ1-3	TGTGCCAGCAGTGAATCACCAAACGGGTCTGGAAACACCATATATTTT	CASSESPNGSGNTIYF
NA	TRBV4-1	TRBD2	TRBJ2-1	TGCGCCAGCAGCCAACACCTAGCGGGAGAGGGGAATGAGCAGTTCTTC	CASSQHLAGEGNEQFF
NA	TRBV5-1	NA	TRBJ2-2	TGCGCCAGCAGCTTGGCACAGGGCCCAGGGGAGCTGTTTTTT	CASSLAQGPGELFF
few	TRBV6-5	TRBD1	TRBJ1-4	TGTGCCAGCAGTTCGGGACAGCCTAATGAAAAACTGTTTTTT	CASSSGQPNEKLFF
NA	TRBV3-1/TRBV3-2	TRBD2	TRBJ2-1	TGTGCCAGCAGCCACGACCTAGCGGGAGGTGCCGATGAGCAGTTCTTC	CASSHDLAGGADEQFF
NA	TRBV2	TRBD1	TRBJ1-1	TGTGCCAGCAACAGACAGGGCAACACTGAAGCTTTCTTT	CASNRQGNTEAFF
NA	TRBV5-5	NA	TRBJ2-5	TGTGCCAGCAGCTCGCCTACGGGGGTGCGAGAGACCCAGTACTTC	CASSSPTGVRETQYF
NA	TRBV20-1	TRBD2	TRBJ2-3	TGCAGTGCTAGTTTTAACGGAAGGACTAGCGGGAGGGCAGATACGCAGTATTTT	CSASFNGRTSGRADTQYF
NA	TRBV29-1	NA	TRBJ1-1	TGCAGCGTTGTCGAGATGAAGACTGAAGCTTTCTTT	CSVVEMKTEAFF
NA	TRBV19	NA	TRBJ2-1	TGTGCCAGTAGTATAGCGCCAGCGGCCTCCAATGAGCAGTTCTTC	CASSIAPAASNEQFF
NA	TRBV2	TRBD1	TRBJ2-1	TGTGCCAGCAGTGAAACAAGGACAGGGACCAATGAGCAGTTCTTC	CASSETRTGTNEQFF
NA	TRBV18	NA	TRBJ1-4	TGTGCCAGCTCACCACCTGCGTCAGGCTCTGAAAAACTGTTTTTT	CASSPPASGSEKLFF
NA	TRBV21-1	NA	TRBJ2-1	TGTGCCAGCAGCAAAGAGATTCTAGCGGGAGGATTCTACAATGAGCAGTTCTTC	CASSKEILAGGFYNEQFF
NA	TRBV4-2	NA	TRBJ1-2	TGTGCCAGCAGCCAATTTGACACCTATGGCTACACCTTC	CASSQFDTYGYTF
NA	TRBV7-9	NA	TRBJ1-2	TGTGCCAGCAGCTTAATCGCGGGGTCTAGTAATGGCTACACCTTC	CASSLIAGSSNGYTF
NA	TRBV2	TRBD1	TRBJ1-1	TGTGCCAGCGGACAGGGGGATACCGCTGAAGCTTTCTTT	CASGQGDTAEAFF
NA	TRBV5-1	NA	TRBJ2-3	TGCGCCAGCAGCTTGGAGGGGACATCCACAGATACGCAGTATTTT	CASSLEGTSTDTQYF
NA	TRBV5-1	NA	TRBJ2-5	TGCGCCAGCAGCTCCGGAGTGTTTGGGACCCAGTACTTC	CASSSGVFGTQYF
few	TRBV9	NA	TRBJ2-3	TGTGCCAGCGCCTCACCGCGCGCTGCGCAGTATTTT	CASASPRAAQYF
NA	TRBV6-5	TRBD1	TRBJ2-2	TGTGCCAGCACCCGGACAGGGAGTGACACCGGGGAGCTGTTTTTT	CASTRTGSDTGELFF
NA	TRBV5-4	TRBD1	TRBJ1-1	TGTGCCAGCAGCTTGCGGACAGGGGGGAACACTGAAGCTTTCTTT	CASSLRTGGNTEAFF
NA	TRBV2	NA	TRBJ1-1	TGTGCCAGCAGCTCCTCCAATGGGCTCACTGAAGCTTTCTTT	CASSSSNGLTEAFF
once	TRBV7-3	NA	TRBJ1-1	TGTGCCAGCAGCCCCCAGGGGTCGAACACTGAAGCTTTCTTT	CASSPQGSNTEAFF
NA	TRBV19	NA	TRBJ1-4	TGTGCCAGTAGTATGTCTGGCGTTAGGGGCCTGTTTTTT	CASSMSGVRGLFF
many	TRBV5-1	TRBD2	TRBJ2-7	TGCGCCAGCCGCCCCGGGAGGGCCTCCCACGAGCAGTACTTC	CASRPGRASHEQYF
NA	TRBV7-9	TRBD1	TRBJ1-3	TGTGCCAGCAGCTCCCAGTACTATTCCGGGACAGGGTTTGGAAACACCATATATTTT	CASSSQYYSGTGFGNTIYF
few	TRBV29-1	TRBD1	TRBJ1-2	TGCAGCGGTGGACAGGAGGGGGGCTACACCTTC	CSGGQEGGYTF
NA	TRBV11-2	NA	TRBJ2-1	TGTGCCAGCAGCCTGGGGGCGGCTGACTCCTACAATGAGCAGTTCTTC	CASSLGAADSYNEQFF
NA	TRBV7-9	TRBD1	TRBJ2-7	TGTGCCAGCAGCTCGCGGACAGGGTTGTACGAGCAGTACTTC	CASSSRTGLYEQYF